This T cell receptor beta chain was captured by sequencing in a study of shared clonotypes between healthy human individuals (dated by TCRdb to the early 2020s). In the study overall: The cohort included three men and two women between 18 and 49 years of age. For each donor, three plates each were used for CD4 naive and CD4 memory, two plates were used for CD8 naive, and one plate was used for CD8 memory. To estimate repertoire size and how much clonotype sharing occurs between individuals, the study deeply sequenced the blood TCR repertoires of five healthy adults. Per donor, leukapheresis produced somewhere between about 0.94 and 9.5 billion PBMCs. Libraries were prepared and TCR repertoires were sequenced by different laboratories using diverse techniques, in order to increase sequencing depth and limit assay-specific biases. Overall study results and their limits: Based on pairwise subsampling, the degree of clonotype sharing among donors was expected to be affected by sequencing depth. Compared with non-shared clonotypes, clonotypes shared by all four sorted-subset donors had higher generation probabilities. Sharing across a few donors was observed for about 5% of naive CD4, 3.5% of naive CD8, over 2% of memory CD4, and around 0.4% of memory CD8 clonotypes. Because the study included a small number of donors, the genetic and exposure-history diversity represented was limited. Even with the large sequencing depth, rarefaction of the sorted-subset datasets indicated that sequencing was incomplete. Larger estimated clonotype richness was generally found for naive subsets than for memory subsets. Sampling was limited to blood, and TCR repertoires in tissue likely differ from TCR repertoires in blood.

Donors were healthy HIV-negative adults with no recently reported acute infections or vaccinations. Every donor was a Caucasian adult living in Nashville, Tennessee, USA. CD4+ T cells were enriched by magnetic negative selection; naive cells were then positively selected on CD45RA, and the negative fraction formed the memory subset. Blood was collected by leukapheresis, and PBMCs were isolated by Ficoll-Histopaque density gradient centrifugation and then cryopreserved in liquid nitrogen vapor phase. Analytical flow cytometry was used to check the purity and quantity of every magnetically sorted T cell population. Each sorted fraction had its genomic DNA isolated and then quantified by UV absorbance on a Nanodrop 2000c. Using the deep immunoSEQ assay, TCR CDR3 regions were amplified from genomic DNA by multiplex PCR. Extracted genomic DNA from each cell subset was distributed evenly across all wells of several immunoSEQ 96-well plates, and each plate was treated as a replicate. For sorted subsets, each replicate PCR was loaded with around 220 ng genomic DNA, equivalent to 30,000 or so T cell genomes. Purified libraries were measured with a Qubit 3.0 fluorometer, size-checked on a Bioanalyzer 2100, and measured again with the KAPA Library Quantification kit. Every immunoSEQ 96-well plate was sequenced on a separate single-read 150-cycle Illumina NextSeq 550 flow cell. In the source study's methods: Because the immunoSEQ output held only junctional sequences and lacked quality scores, the filtering could not match the filtering applied to full-length reads. To assign V/J genes and CDR3, sequences were annotated using PyIR, a Python wrapper for IgBLAST v1.9, with IMGT germline references. Any read was removed if the V/J assignment was weak (E-value above 1e-6), the CDR3 was missing, or the read contained stop codons, out-of-frame junctions, or ambiguous translated residues. A V3J clonotype was defined by an identical inferred V gene, J gene, and CDR3 amino acid sequence. The percentage overlap between two repertoires was calculated by dividing the number of shared unique clonotypes by the size of the smaller repertoire. RTK rarefaction, the Chao1 estimator, and Recon v2.1 estimates of unobserved clonotypes were used to assess repertoire richness. OLGA was used to compute generation probabilities for all TCRbeta clonotypes that the gDNA method yielded from a handful of donors. TCRdb mirrors the immuneACCESS table, restricted to in-frame sequences. Some clones are absent from its copies; in checked studies, under half trace to an unresolved V gene, and the reason for the others is unknown. The DNA gave D and trimming, while V, J and clone size come from that table. The sample records approximately 2,000,000 clones, around 90% of which are singletons. The ten largest account for 0.3% to 0.4% of the sample.

V loses 6 bases, J loses 0 bases, and the germline ends lie 17 bases apart. The CDR3 runs 17 amino acids, cysteine and phenylalanine included. Only CDR3 DNA remains: 51 bases, in frame from the first base. The germline V gene (reference sequence) supplies CDR1 SEHNR and CDR2 FQNEAQ. A word on this clone: Its antigen is not yet known. Base qualities are not provided; no much larger clone lies one nucleotide away.

Recombination linked TRBV7-9 to TRBJ2-2, with TRBD1 as a weak D call on 6 bases. The clonotype was recovered from a man younger than 35 in good health. Some clones in this sample may be carry-over from other donors' samples. Sequencing used naive CD4+ T cells from PBMCs. Per the publication, the cell subset or site label means: CD45RA+ positively selected. The DNA sequence follows: TGTGCCAGCAGACGCTGGGACACCGAGCCGAACACCGGGGAGCTGTTTTTT. It is translated as CASRRWDTEPNTGELFF.